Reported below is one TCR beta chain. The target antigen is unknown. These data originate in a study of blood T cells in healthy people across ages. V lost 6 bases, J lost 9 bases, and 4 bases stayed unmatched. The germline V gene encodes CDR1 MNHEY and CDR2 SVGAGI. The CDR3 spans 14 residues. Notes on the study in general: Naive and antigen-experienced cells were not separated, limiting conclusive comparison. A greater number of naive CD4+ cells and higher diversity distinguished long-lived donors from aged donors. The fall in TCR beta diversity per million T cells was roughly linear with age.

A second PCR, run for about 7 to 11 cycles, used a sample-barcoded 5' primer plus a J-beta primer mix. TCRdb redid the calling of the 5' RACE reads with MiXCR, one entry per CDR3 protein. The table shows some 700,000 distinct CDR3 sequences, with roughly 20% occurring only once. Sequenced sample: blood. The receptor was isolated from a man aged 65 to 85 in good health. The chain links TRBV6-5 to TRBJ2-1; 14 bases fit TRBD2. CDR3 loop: CASRRLAGGFEQFF. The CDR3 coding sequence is TGTGCCAGCAGGAGACTAGCGGGGGGGTTTGAGCAGTTCTTC.